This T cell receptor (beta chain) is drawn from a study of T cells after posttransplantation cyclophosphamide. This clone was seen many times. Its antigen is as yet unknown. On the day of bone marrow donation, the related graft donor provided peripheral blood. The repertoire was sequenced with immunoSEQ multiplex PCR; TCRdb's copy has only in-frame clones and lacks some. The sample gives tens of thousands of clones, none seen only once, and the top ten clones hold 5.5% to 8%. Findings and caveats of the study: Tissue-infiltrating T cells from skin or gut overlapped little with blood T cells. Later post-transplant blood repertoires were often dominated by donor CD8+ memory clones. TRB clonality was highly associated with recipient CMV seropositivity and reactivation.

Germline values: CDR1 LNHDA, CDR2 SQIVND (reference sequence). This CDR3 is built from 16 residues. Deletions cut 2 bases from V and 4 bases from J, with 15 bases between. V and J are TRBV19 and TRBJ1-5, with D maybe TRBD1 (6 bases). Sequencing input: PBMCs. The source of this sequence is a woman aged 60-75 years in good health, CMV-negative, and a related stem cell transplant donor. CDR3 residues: CASSIRLGQGNQPQHF. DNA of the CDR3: TGTGCCAGTAGTATACGTCTGGGGCAGGGGAATCAGCCCCAGCATTTT.